What follows describes a single T cell receptor (beta chain). People whose metastatic non-small-cell lung cancer was chemo-refractory got focal radiation along with CTLA-4 blockade by ipilimumab. This sample stems from a study of radiotherapy plus CTLA-4 blockade in lung cancer. The repertoire was sequenced with immunoSEQ multiplex PCR; TCRdb's copy has only in-frame clones and lacks some. The table shows about 56,000 clones, with over 75% occurring only once. The CDR3 is 15 amino acids. V was pared by 6 bases and J by 8 bases, with 20 bases between. Germline-derived CDR1 and CDR2 are SEHNR and FQNEAQ (reference sequence).

The chain couples TRBV7-9 to TRBJ2-1; the D is unclear. The sequencing used peripheral blood, collected from a patient treated with radiotherapy plus ipilimumab. The clonotype originates from a human donor with non-small cell lung cancer who had a complete response to radiotherapy plus ipilimumab. The chain's CDR3 is CASSHPQVTFDEQFF. For the CDR3, the DNA is TGTGCCAGCAGTCACCCCCAGGTTACCTTCGATGAGCAGTTCTTC.